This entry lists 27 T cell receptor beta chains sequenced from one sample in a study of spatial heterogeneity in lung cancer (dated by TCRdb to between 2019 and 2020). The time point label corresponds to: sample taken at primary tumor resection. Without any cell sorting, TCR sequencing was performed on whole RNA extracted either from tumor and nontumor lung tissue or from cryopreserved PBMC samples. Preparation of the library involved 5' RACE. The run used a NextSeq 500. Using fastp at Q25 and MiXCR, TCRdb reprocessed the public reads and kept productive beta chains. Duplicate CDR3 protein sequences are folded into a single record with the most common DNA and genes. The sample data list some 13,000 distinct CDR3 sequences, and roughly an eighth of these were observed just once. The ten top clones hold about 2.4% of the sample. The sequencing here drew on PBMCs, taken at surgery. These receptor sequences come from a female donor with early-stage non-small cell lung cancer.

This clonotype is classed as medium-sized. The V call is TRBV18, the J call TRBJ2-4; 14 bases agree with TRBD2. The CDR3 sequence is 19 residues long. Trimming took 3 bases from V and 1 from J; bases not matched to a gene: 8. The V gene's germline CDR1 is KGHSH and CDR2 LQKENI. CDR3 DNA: TGTGCCAGCTCACCCGGACTAGCGGGAGGTCGGTCTGCCAAAAACATTCAGTACTTC. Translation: CASSPGLAGGRSAKNIQYF. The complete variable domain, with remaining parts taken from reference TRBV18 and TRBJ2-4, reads NAGVMQNPRHLVRRRGQEARLRCSPMKGHSHVYWYRQLPEEGLKFMVYLQKENIIDESGMPKERFSAEFPKEGPSILRIQQVVRGDSAAYFCASSPGLAGGRSAKNIQYFGAGTRLSVL.

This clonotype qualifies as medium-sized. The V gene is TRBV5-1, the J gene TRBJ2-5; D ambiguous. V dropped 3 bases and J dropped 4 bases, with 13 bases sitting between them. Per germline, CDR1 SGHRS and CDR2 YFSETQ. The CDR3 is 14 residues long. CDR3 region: CASSSQGSPETQYF. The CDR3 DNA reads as TGCGCCAGCAGCTCCCAAGGGTCCCCAGAGACCCAGTACTTC.

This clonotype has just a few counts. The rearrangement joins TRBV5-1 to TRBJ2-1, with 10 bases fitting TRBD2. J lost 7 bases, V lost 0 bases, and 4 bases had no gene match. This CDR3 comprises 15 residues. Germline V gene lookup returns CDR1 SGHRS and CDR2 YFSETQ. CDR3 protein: CASSLVSGGQNEQFF. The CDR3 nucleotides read TGCGCCAGCAGCTTGGTTAGCGGGGGGCAGAATGAGCAGTTCTTC.

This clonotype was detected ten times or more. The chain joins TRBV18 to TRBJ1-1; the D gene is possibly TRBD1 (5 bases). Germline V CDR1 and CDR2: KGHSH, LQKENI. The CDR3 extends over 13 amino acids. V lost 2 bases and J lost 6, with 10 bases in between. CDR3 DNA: TGTGCCAGCTCACCATCACAAGGGGCTGAAGCTTTCTTT. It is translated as CASSPSQGAEAFF.

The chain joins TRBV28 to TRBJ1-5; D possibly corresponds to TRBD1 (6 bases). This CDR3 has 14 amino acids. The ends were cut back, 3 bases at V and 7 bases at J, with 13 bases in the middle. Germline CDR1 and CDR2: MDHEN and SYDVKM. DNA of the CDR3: TGTGCCAGCAGTTTGGCAGGGGAGGAACAGCCCCAGCATTTT. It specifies CASSLAGEEQPQHF.

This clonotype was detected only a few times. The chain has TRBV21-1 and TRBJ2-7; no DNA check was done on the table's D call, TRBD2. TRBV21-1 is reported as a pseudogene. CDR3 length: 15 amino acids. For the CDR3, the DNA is TGTGCCAGCAGACGGCCTGGACTAGCGGGAGACGAGCAGTACTTC. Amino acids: CASRRPGLAGDEQYF.

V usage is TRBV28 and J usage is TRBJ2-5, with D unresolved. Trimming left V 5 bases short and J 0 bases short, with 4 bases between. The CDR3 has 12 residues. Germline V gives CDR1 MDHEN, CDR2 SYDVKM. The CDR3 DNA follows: TGTGCCAGCAGTGCGTACCAAGAGACCCAGTACTTC. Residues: CASSAYQETQYF.

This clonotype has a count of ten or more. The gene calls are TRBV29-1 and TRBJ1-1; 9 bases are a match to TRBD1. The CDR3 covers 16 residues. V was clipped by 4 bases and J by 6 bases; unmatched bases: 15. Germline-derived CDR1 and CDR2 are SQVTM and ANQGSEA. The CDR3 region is CSVGGQGNPNIAEAFF. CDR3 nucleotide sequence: TGCAGCGTTGGAGGACAGGGGAACCCAAACATCGCTGAAGCTTTCTTT.

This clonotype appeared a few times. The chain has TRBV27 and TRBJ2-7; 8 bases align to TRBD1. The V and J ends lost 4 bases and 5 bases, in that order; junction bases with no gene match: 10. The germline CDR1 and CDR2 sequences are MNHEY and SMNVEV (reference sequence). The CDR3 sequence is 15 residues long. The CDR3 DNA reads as TGTGCCAGCAGTTCCAATACGGACAGGGCCCACGAGCAGTACTTC. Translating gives CASSSNTDRAHEQYF.

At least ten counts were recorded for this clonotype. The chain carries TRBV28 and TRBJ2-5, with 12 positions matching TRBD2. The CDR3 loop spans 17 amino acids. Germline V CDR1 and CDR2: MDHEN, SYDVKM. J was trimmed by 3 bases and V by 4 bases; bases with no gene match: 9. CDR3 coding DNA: TGTGCCAGCAGTTCCTCTACCTGGACTAGCGGGGAAGAGACCCAGTACTTC. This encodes CASSSSTWTSGEETQYF.

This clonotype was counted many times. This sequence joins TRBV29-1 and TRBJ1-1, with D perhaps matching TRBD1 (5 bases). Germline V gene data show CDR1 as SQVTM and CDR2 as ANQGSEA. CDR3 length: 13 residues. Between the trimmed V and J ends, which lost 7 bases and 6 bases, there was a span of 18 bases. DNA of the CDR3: TGCAGCGCAAGGGACGAAGGGGTCGCTGAAGCTTTCTTT. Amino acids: CSARDEGVAEAFF.

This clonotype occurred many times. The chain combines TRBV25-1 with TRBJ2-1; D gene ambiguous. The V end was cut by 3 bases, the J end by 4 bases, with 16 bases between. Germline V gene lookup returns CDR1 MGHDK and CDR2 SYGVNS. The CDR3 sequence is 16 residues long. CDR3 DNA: TGTGCCAGCAGTGAGGATGCGGTGCGACCTTACAATGAGCAGTTCTTC. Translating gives CASSEDAVRPYNEQFF.

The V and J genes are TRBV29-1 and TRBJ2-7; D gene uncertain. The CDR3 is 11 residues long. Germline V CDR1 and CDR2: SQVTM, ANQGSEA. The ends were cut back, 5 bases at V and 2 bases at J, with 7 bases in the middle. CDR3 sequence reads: CSVSTAYEQYF. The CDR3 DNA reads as TGCAGCGTTTCCACAGCCTACGAGCAGTACTTC.

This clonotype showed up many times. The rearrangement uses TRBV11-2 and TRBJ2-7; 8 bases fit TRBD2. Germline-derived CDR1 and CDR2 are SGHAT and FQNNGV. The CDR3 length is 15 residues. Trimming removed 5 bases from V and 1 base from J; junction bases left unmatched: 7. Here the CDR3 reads CASSQSGGISYEQYF. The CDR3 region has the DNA TGTGCCAGCAGCCAGAGCGGGGGAATTTCCTACGAGCAGTACTTC.

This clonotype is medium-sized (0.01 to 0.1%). The CDR3 DNA sequence: TGCGCCAGCAGCTTGGTGGGGGACCCGCAGTTCTTC. Its translation is CASSLVGDPQFF. The chain carries TRBV5-1 and TRBJ2-1, with D perhaps matching TRBD1 or TRBD2 (5 bases each). The CDR3 is made up of 12 amino acids. V lost 0 bases, J lost 12 bases, and 10 bases lay in between. Germline values: CDR1 SGHRS, CDR2 YFSETQ.

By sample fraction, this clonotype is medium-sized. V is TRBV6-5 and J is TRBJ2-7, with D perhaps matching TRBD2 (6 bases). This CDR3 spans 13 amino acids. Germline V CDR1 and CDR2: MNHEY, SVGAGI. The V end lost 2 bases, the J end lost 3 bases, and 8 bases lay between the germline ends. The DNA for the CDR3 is TGTGCCAGCAGTTACGCGGGGAACTACGAGCAGTACTTC. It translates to CASSYAGNYEQYF.

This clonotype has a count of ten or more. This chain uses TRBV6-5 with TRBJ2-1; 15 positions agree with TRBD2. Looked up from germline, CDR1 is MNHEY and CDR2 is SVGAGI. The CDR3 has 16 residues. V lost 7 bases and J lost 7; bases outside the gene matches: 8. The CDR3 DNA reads TGTGCCAGCAATTCCTGGGGGACTAGCGGGAGGAATGAGCAGTTCTTC. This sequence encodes CASNSWGTSGRNEQFF.

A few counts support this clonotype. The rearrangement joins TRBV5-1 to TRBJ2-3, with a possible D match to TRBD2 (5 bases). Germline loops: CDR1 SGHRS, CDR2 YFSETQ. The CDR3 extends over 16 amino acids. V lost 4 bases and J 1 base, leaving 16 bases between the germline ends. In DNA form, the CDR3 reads TGCGCCAGCAGCAAGGAGGTACGAGCCGGCACAGATACGCAGTATTTT. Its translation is CASSKEVRAGTDTQYF.

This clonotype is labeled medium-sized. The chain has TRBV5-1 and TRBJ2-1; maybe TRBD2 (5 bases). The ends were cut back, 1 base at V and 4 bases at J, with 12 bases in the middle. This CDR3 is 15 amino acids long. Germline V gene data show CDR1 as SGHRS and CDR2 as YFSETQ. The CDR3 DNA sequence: TGCGCCAGCAGCTTGACCCCGGACTCTTACAATGAGCAGTTCTTC. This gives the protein CASSLTPDSYNEQFF.

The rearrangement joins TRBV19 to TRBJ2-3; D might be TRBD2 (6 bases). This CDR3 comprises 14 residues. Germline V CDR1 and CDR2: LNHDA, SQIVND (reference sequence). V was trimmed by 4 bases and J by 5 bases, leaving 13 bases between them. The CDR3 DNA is TGTGCCAGTAGTAGTCGGGTAGCGGTAGATACGCAGTATTTT. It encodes CASSSRVAVDTQYF. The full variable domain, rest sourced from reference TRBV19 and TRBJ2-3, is DGGITQSPKYLFRKEGQNVTLSCEQNLNHDAMYWYRQDPGQGLRLIYYSQIVNDFQKGDIAEGYSVSREKKESFPLTVTSAQKNPTAFYLCASSSRVAVDTQYFGPGTRLTVL.

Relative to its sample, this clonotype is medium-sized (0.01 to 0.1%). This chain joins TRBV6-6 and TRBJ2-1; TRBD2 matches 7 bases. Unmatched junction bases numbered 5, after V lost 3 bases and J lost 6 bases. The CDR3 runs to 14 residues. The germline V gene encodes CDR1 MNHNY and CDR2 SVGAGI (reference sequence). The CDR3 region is CASSYEGGSNEQFF. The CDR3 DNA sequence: TGTGCCAGCAGTTATGAGGGAGGGAGCAATGAGCAGTTCTTC.

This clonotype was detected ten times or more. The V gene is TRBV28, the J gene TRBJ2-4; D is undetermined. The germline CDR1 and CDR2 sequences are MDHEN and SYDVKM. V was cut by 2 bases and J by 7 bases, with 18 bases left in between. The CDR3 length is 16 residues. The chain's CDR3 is CASSLDQRGSWNIQYF. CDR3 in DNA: TGTGCCAGCAGTTTAGACCAGCGAGGATCCTGGAACATTCAGTACTTC.

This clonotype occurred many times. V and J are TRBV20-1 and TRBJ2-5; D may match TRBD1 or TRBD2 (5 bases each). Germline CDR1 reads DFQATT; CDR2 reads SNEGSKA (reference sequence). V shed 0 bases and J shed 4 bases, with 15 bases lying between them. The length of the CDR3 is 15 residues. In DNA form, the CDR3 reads TGCAGTGCTAGAGATACGGGGCGAGGTGTAGAGACCCAGTACTTC. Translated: CSARDTGRGVETQYF.

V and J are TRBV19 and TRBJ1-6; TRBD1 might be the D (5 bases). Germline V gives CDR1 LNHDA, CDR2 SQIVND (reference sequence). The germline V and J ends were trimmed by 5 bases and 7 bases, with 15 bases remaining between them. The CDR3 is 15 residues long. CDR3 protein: CASSGWDPFNSPLHF. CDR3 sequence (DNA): TGTGCCAGTAGTGGATGGGACCCTTTCAATTCACCCCTCCACTTT.

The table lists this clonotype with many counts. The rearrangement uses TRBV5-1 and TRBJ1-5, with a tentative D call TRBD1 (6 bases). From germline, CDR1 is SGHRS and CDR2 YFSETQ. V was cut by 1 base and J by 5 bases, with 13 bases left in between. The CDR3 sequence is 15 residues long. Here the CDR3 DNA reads TGCGCCAGCAGCTTGTGGTCGGGGGCTGATCAGCCCCAGCATTTT. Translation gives CASSLWSGADQPQHF.

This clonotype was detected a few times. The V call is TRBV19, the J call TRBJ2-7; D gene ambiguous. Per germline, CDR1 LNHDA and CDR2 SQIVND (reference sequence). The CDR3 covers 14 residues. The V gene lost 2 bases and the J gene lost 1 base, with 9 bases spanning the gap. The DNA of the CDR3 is TGTGCCAGTAGTATAAAAAGCAGTTCCTACGAGCAGTACTTC. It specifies CASSIKSSSYEQYF. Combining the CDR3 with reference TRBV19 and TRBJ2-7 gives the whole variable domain DGGITQSPKYLFRKEGQNVTLSCEQNLNHDAMYWYRQDPGQGLRLIYYSQIVNDFQKGDIAEGYSVSREKKESFPLTVTSAQKNPTAFYLCASSIKSSSYEQYFGPGTRLTVT.

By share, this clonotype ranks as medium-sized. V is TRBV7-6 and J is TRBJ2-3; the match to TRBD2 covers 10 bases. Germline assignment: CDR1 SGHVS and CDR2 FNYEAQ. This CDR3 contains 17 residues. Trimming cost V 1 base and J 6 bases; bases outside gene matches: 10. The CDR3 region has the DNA TGTGCCAGCAGCTTAGACCAGAGCGGGGGGGCCAGGGATACGCAGTATTTT. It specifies CASSLDQSGGARDTQYF.